Below, 22 T cell receptor beta chains from the same sample are listed, as sequenced in a study of cytomegalovirus exposure and HLA in healthy donors. PCR primers comprised 60 Vbeta and 13 Jbeta primers. Using immunoSEQ multiplex PCR, the repertoire was profiled, and TCRdb retains in-frame clones only, with some absent. Of about 170,000 clones listed, 75% to 90% are singletons. What was sequenced was PBMCs. The receptors come from a woman aged 45-65 years in good health and CMV-seropositive.

V and J are TRBV30 and TRBJ1-2; TRBD1 agrees at 9 bases. J lost 7 bases, V lost 7 bases, and 7 bases had no gene match. The CDR3 extends over 12 amino acids. Germline values: CDR1 GTSNPN, CDR2 SVGIG (reference sequence). This CDR3 is CALEQGAGGYTF. DNA of the CDR3: TGTGCCTTGGAACAGGGGGCAGGTGGCTACACCTTC.

V and J are TRBV6-5 and TRBJ1-1; 9 bases are a match to TRBD1. Unmatched junction bases numbered 1, after V lost 6 bases and J lost 8 bases. The germline V gene has CDR1 MNHEY and CDR2 SVGAGI. This CDR3 spans 11 amino acids. The CDR3 is CASRDRGEAFF. CDR3 in DNA: TGTGCCAGCAGGGACAGGGGAGAAGCTTTCTTT.

This clone came up once. The chain uses TRBV9 and TRBJ2-1; TRBD2 matches at 9 bases. Germline CDR1 reads SGDLS; CDR2 reads YYNGEE. V lost 4 bases, J lost 7 bases, and 6 bases stayed unmatched. The CDR3 is made up of 14 amino acids. CDR3 region: CASSPAGGPNEQFF. CDR3 nucleotide sequence: TGTGCCAGCAGCCCGGCGGGAGGGCCTAATGAGCAGTTCTTC.

The rearrangement joins TRBV14 to TRBJ2-3; 9 positions match TRBD1. Germline loops: CDR1 SGHDN, CDR2 FVKESK. Trimming at V came to 2 bases and at J to 3 bases, leaving 3 bases not matched to a gene. CDR3 length: 15 amino acids. This CDR3 is CASSQLGQGTDTQYF. The CDR3 coding sequence is TGTGCCAGCAGCCAACTTGGACAGGGGACAGATACGCAGTATTTT.

The chain joins TRBV7-2 to TRBJ2-7; 8 bases agree with TRBD1. The CDR3 has 14 amino acids. Trimming removed 3 bases from V and 2 bases from J; junction bases left unmatched: 3. Germline V gene data show CDR1 as SGHTA and CDR2 as FQGNSA. The CDR3 bases are TGTGCCAGCAGCTTGGACAGGGTGGCCTACGAGCAGTACTTC. Residues: CASSLDRVAYEQYF.

The CDR3 coding sequence is TGTGCCAGCACTTGGGGGGTATCTACAGATACGCAGTATTTT. Protein sequence: CASTWGVSTDTQYF. The V gene is TRBV7-9, the J gene TRBJ2-3; a weak D match, TRBD2 (6 bases). Trimming stripped 7 bases from V and 3 bases from J, with 14 bases between. Germline CDR1 is SEHNR and CDR2 is FQNEAQ (reference sequence). The CDR3 runs to 14 residues.

The V call is TRBV7-8, the J call TRBJ1-5; D uncertain. V was shortened by 1 base and J by 5 bases, with 3 bases between the two germline ends. The CDR3 is 12 residues long. CDR1 is SGHVS and CDR2 is FQNEAQ in the germline V gene. CDR3 DNA sequence: TGTGCCAGCAGCTTAGGCGATCAGCCCCAGCATTTT. It encodes CASSLGDQPQHF.

CDR3 nucleotides: TGTGCCAGCAGCTTTAAACTCTCCTCCTACAATGAGCAGTTCTTC. Amino acids: CASSFKLSSYNEQFF. V gene TRBV7-3 combines with J gene TRBJ2-1; D is unresolved. This CDR3 has 15 amino acids. The germline CDR1 and CDR2 sequences are SGHTA and FQGTGA. With 3 bases removed from V and 0 bases from J, the gap between germline ends came to 9 bases.

This clone was observed once. This sequence joins TRBV25-1 and TRBJ1-2; a weak D match, TRBD1 (6 bases). The CDR3 runs 16 residues. Germline V gene lookup returns CDR1 MGHDK and CDR2 SYGVNS. With 5 bases removed from V and 1 base from J, the gap between germline ends came to 17 bases. CDR3 residues: CASSPARGADNYGYTF. The CDR3 coding sequence is TGTGCCAGCAGTCCCGCGCGGGGGGCGGATAACTATGGCTACACCTTC.

To note about this clone: At one end the junction does not follow the germline gene, possibly because of a read error. The chain is built from TRBV13 and TRBJ2-1; TRBD2 matches at 12 bases. Germline CDR1 is PRHDT and CDR2 is FYEKMQ (reference sequence). The CDR3 sequence is 18 residues long. The CDR3 region is CASSLVTSGGSSYNEQFF. CDR3 DNA: TGTGCCAGCAGTTTAGTTACTAGCGGGGGGAGCTCCTACAATGAGCAGTTCTTC.

The chain recombines TRBV5-6 with TRBJ2-5, with 7 bases lining up with TRBD1. The V and J ends lost 0 bases and 1 base, in that order; junction bases with no gene match: 6. Looked up from germline, CDR1 is SGHDT and CDR2 is YYEEEE. This CDR3 is built from 16 residues. CDR3 sequence: CASSLEGARLQETQYF. CDR3 coding DNA: TGTGCCAGCAGCTTGGAGGGGGCAAGACTCCAAGAGACCCAGTACTTC. Full variable domain (missing parts from reference TRBV5-6 and TRBJ2-5): DAGVTQSPTHLIKTRGQQVTLRCSPKSGHDTVSWYQQALGQGPQFIFQYYEEEERQRGNFPDRFSGHQFPNYSSELNVNALLLGDSALYLCASSLEGARLQETQYFGPGTRLLVL.

This rearrangement joins TRBV11-2 to TRBJ2-7; D unresolved. The CDR3 loop spans 12 amino acids. Trimming took 3 bases from V and 6 from J, leaving 9 bases between them. Looked up from germline, CDR1 is SGHAT and CDR2 is FQNNGV. CDR3 loop: CASSFELREQYF. The CDR3 bases are TGTGCCAGCAGCTTTGAGCTCCGCGAGCAGTACTTC.

The chain carries TRBV9 and TRBJ1-2; D perhaps matches TRBD1 (6 bases). CDR3 length equals 14 residues. V was pared by 1 base and J by 2 bases, with 9 bases between. CDR1 SGDLS and CDR2 YYNGEE come from the germline V gene. The DNA for the CDR3 is TGTGCCAGCAGCGTACTAACAGGGAACTATGGCTACACCTTC. Its translation is CASSVLTGNYGYTF. The entire variable domain, with the rest obtained from reference TRBV9 and TRBJ1-2, is as follows: DSGVTQTPKHLITATGQRVTLRCSPRSGDLSVYWYQQSLDQGLQFLIQYYNGEERAKGNILERFSAQQFPDLHSELNLSSLELGDSALYFCASSVLTGNYGYTFGSGTRLTVV.

The V call is TRBV4-3, the J call TRBJ2-7, with D possibly being TRBD1 (6 bases). Germline CDR1 reads LGHNA; CDR2 reads YSLEER. Trimming left V 1 base short and J 6 bases short, with 16 bases between. The CDR3 sequence is 15 residues long. The CDR3 is CASSQGPGQFGEQYF. The CDR3 region has the DNA TGCGCCAGCAGCCAAGGCCCAGGACAGTTTGGCGAGCAGTACTTC.

The chain employs TRBV11-2 and TRBJ2-3; D is undetermined. CDR3 size: 12 residues. Per germline, CDR1 SGHAT and CDR2 FQNNGV. Trimming shortened V by 4 bases and J by 5 bases, and 7 bases separated the two germline ends. The chain's CDR3 is CASSYAGDTQYF. The CDR3 coding sequence is TGTGCCAGCAGCTACGCAGGAGATACGCAGTATTTT.

The rearrangement uses TRBV4-2 and TRBJ2-5; 9 bases agree with TRBD1. The V gene end was trimmed by 0 bases and the J gene end by 5 bases; junction bases not matched to a gene: 4. The CDR3 contains 15 residues. In germline, CDR1 is LGHNA, CDR2 YNFKEQ. The CDR3 sequence is CASSQEPGTGETQYF. The CDR3 coding sequence is TGTGCCAGCAGCCAAGAGCCCGGGACAGGGGAGACCCAGTACTTC.

This chain links TRBV10-3 with TRBJ1-4; 9 bases line up with TRBD1. V lost 9 bases, J lost 5 bases, and 10 bases stayed unmatched. The CDR3 loop spans 15 amino acids. Germline V lookup: CDR1 ENHRY, CDR2 SYGVKD. The CDR3 protein is CAIKGQGGENEKLFF. CDR3 coding DNA: TGTGCCATTAAGGGACAGGGAGGAGAAAATGAAAAACTGTTTTTT.

This clone was counted a single time. The chain has TRBV7-2 and TRBJ1-3; D not resolved. CDR1 is SGHTA, CDR2 FQGNSA, per germline. V lost 1 base and J lost 3, with 4 bases in between. The CDR3 runs to 13 residues. The CDR3 protein is CASSLGGGNTIYF. The DNA of the CDR3 is TGTGCCAGCAGCTTAGGCGGTGGAAACACCATATATTTT.

This clone is a singleton in its sample. This chain links TRBV5-4 with TRBJ2-7; TRBD2 aligns across 8 bases. Trimming at V came to 3 bases and at J to 6 bases, leaving 20 bases not matched to a gene. Germline CDR1 and CDR2: SGHNT and YYREEE (reference sequence). CDR3 length equals 18 residues. The CDR3 bases are TGTGCCAGCAGCTCCGGGAGGGGCACTCGTCCGTTTACTATCGAGCAGTACTTC. Protein product: CASSSGRGTRPFTIEQYF.

This chain connects TRBV7-9 to TRBJ2-5, with D perhaps matching TRBD2 (6 bases). The J call is doubtful: the DNA matches TRBJ2-7 better. The CDR3 sequence is 15 residues long. Per the germline V gene, CDR1 is SEHNR and CDR2 is FQNEAQ (reference sequence). DNA of the CDR3: TGTGCCAGCAGCTTAGCCGGGGGACCGGTATACGAGCAGTACTTC. It is translated as CASSLAGGPVYEQYF.

The rearrangement uses TRBV4-2 and TRBJ2-7; D possibly corresponds to TRBD2 (6 bases). Germline V gene sequence: CDR1 LGHNA, CDR2 YNFKEQ. The V gene lost 2 bases and the J gene lost 1 base, with 12 bases spanning the gap. CDR3 length: 15 residues. CDR3 sequence (DNA): TGTGCCAGCAGCCAAACCACCGGGACTTCCTACGAGCAGTACTTC. Amino acids: CASSQTTGTSYEQYF.

V is TRBV5-1 and J is TRBJ2-2; no firm D call. V was cut by 1 base and J by 2 bases, with 6 bases left in between. The germline V gene encodes CDR1 SGHRS and CDR2 YFSETQ. CDR3 length equals 14 residues. The CDR3 is CASSLTANTGELFF. The CDR3 nucleotides are TGCGCCAGCAGCTTGACAGCAAACACCGGGGAGCTGTTTTTT.